This T cell receptor (beta chain) appears in the sequencing data of a study of shared clonotypes between healthy human individuals. Study findings and constraints: Some clonotypes were shared by all four sorted-subset donors, while others were not shared. The non-shared ones had lower generation probabilities than the shared ones. An anticipated effect of sequencing depth on clonotype sharing among donors was recognized.

This was a deep-level run. 150 to 250 ng DNA, about 33,000 T cell genomes, went into each sorted-subset replicate PCR. The repertoire was sequenced with immunoSEQ multiplex PCR; TCRdb's copy has only in-frame clones and lacks some. The sample has roughly 2 million clones, just under 95% seen once. Germline V lookup: CDR1 MNHEY, CDR2 SVGAGI. The ends lost 7 bases at V and 1 base at J; junction bases unmatched: 5. This CDR3 has 15 residues. CD45RO-negative CD8 cells positively selected for CCR7 made up the naive population, which excluded terminally differentiated effector memory CD45RA+ cells. Concerning this clone: Antigen unknown. This specimen includes other DNA sequences encoding the same CDR3.

The sequence was obtained from a man aged 18 to 35 in good health. Sequenced: naive CD8+ T cells sorted from blood. The chain couples TRBV6-5 to TRBJ2-2, with 8 nucleotides matching TRBD2. The CDR3 coding sequence is TGTGCCAGCACCATTCTAGCGGGGAACACCGGGGAGCTGTTTTTT. Translation gives CASTILAGNTGELFF.